A single sample is the source of the 11 T cell receptor beta chains below, sequenced in a study of cytotoxic CD8 clonotypes in ibrutinib-treated CLL. Measured with immunoSEQ multiplex PCR; TCRdb has only the in-frame clones, and not every one. Seen here are about 25,000 clones, approximately 70% observed once, and the top ten hold about 53%. Source: PBMCs, taken at disease progression, from a patient treated with ibrutinib. The receptors originated from a human donor with chronic lymphocytic leukemia.

This clone was seen only once. V usage is TRBV9 and J usage is TRBJ2-3; TRBD2 agrees at 8 bases. V was clipped by 3 bases and J by 5 bases; unmatched bases: 11. Germline-derived CDR1 and CDR2 are SGDLS and YYNGEE. The CDR3 has 16 residues. CDR3 sequence (DNA): TGTGCCAGCAGCGCCGAACCGGGACTAGGGGGAGATACGCAGTATTTT. Translation: CASSAEPGLGGDTQYF.

As concerns this clone: Relative to the germline gene, one junction end is altered; a read error may explain this. The rearrangement links TRBV7-7 to TRBJ2-7; possibly TRBD1 for D (6 bases). There are 14 residues in the CDR3. From germline, CDR1 is SSHAT and CDR2 FNYEAQ (reference sequence). The CDR3 nucleotides are TGCGCCAGCAGCCAAGATAACAGGGACTACGAGCAGTACTTC. Translated, it gives CASSQDNRDYEQYF.

This clone was recorded a few times. DNA of the CDR3: TGTGCCAGCAGCTTAGGGCAGATGTCGGCTTTCTTT. This sequence encodes CASSLGQMSAFF. The V gene is TRBV7-9, the J gene TRBJ1-1; D not resolved. CDR3 length: 12 amino acids. Germline CDR1 is SEHNR and CDR2 is FQNEAQ (reference sequence). The V end was cut by 1 base, the J end by 11 bases, with 11 bases between.

The genes are TRBV7-7 and TRBJ2-3; TRBD1 might be the D (6 bases). CDR3 length equals 14 residues. CDR1 is SSHAT, CDR2 FNYEAQ, per germline (reference sequence). The V end lost 5 bases, the J end lost 2 bases, and 11 bases lay between the germline ends. CDR3 residues: CASSPQGTTDTQYF. In DNA form, the CDR3 reads TGTGCCAGCAGCCCCCAGGGGACCACAGATACGCAGTATTTT.

This clone has more than one count but fewer than ten. The chain is built from TRBV7-2 and TRBJ2-1; D is tentatively TRBD1 or TRBD2 (5 bases each). The CDR3 extends over 14 amino acids. Germline assignment: CDR1 SGHTA and CDR2 FQGNSA. The V end lost 4 bases, the J end lost 0 bases, and 7 bases lay between the germline ends. CDR3 loop: CASSWGNSYNEQFF. CDR3 sequence (DNA): TGTGCCAGCAGCTGGGGGAACTCCTACAATGAGCAGTTCTTC.

The sample holds a few counts of this clone. The J gene is TRBJ2-7, the V gene TRBV7-9; D could derive from TRBD1 or TRBD2 (5 bases each). Germline V gene data show CDR1 as SEHNR and CDR2 as FQNEAQ (reference sequence). With 5 bases removed from V and 4 bases from J, the gap between germline ends came to 15 bases. The CDR3 sequence is 14 residues long. CDR3 in amino acids: CASSDRGWGYEQYF. The CDR3, as DNA: TGTGCCAGCAGCGACCGGGGTTGGGGGTACGAGCAGTACTTC.

For the CDR3, the DNA is TGCGCCAGCAGCCCTCGACAGGGGGCGAAGAACACTGAAGCTTTCTTT. Protein sequence: CASSPRQGAKNTEAFF. The chain links TRBV5-1 to TRBJ1-1; 10 bases align to TRBD1. CDR1 and CDR2 from the germline V gene are SGHRS and YFSETQ. Unmatched junction bases numbered 7, after V lost 4 bases and J lost 1 base. The CDR3 runs to 16 residues.

The chain has TRBV10-3 and TRBJ1-1; D is unclear. The CDR3 extends over 13 amino acids. Deletions cut 8 bases from V and 3 bases from J, with 13 bases between. Germline V gives CDR1 ENHRY, CDR2 SYGVKD. As DNA, the CDR3 is TGTGCCATCCGCTGGGCGGGTCACACTGAAGCTTTCTTT. It translates to CAIRWAGHTEAFF.

This rearrangement joins TRBV5-1 to TRBJ2-3, with D hard to call. Per the germline V gene, CDR1 is SGHRS and CDR2 is YFSETQ. V was trimmed by 0 bases and J by 4 bases, leaving 6 bases between them. There are 13 residues in the CDR3. This CDR3 reads CASSLDPPDTQYF. The CDR3 DNA follows: TGCGCCAGCAGCTTGGATCCCCCAGATACGCAGTATTTT.

In its sample, this clone was seen once. The V and J genes are TRBV11-2 and TRBJ1-2, with D perhaps TRBD1 (6 bases). CDR1 is SGHAT, CDR2 FQNNGV, per germline. The length of the CDR3 is 14 residues. V was trimmed by 5 bases and J by 1 base, leaving 11 bases between them. The CDR3 region has the DNA TGTGCCAGCAGCCAAGGGGGGAGTAACTATGGCTACACCTTC. Its protein is CASSQGGSNYGYTF.

V usage is TRBV29-1 and J usage is TRBJ2-1; D gene ambiguous. This CDR3 spans 12 amino acids. Germline V gene lookup returns CDR1 SQVTM and CDR2 ANQGSEA. Trimming pared 6 bases from V and 7 bases from J, leaving 13 bases between. The CDR3: CSVEAGQNEQFF. CDR3 DNA sequence: TGCAGCGTAGAGGCTGGGCAAAATGAGCAGTTCTTC.